What follows are 8 T cell receptor beta chains derived from one specimen sequenced in a study of Tregs in tolerant kidney transplant recipients. The repertoire was sequenced with immunoSEQ multiplex PCR; TCRdb's copy has only in-frame clones and lacks some. Of about 69,000 clones in the sample, approximately 91% were seen once. This sample comprised CD4+ T cells from blood, obtained before the transplant. These receptors were collected from a human donor who received a combined kidney and bone marrow transplant.

In its sample, this clone was seen once. The V and J genes are TRBV29-1 and TRBJ2-5, with 9 bases aligning to TRBD1. Germline loops: CDR1 SQVTM, CDR2 ANQGSEA. Trimming removed 7 bases from V and 1 base from J; junction bases left unmatched: 4. The CDR3 extends over 13 amino acids. The CDR3 coding sequence is TGCAGCGCTGTACAGGGGGCCCAAGAGACCCAGTACTTC. Translated, it gives CSAVQGAQETQYF.

The chain links TRBV19 to TRBJ2-1; possibly TRBD1 for D (6 bases). The ends were cut back, 4 bases at V and 8 bases at J, with 12 bases in the middle. Germline V gene lookup returns CDR1 LNHDA and CDR2 SQIVND (reference sequence). The CDR3 covers 13 residues. CDR3 amino acids: CASSTQQGYEQFF. In DNA form, the CDR3 reads TGTGCCAGTAGTACTCAACAGGGCTATGAGCAGTTCTTC.

The CDR3 coding sequence is TGTGCCAGCAGTTTAAGGGGTGGCACTGAAGCTTTCTTT. Translated, it gives CASSLRGGTEAFF. The chain recombines TRBV28 with TRBJ1-1; possibly TRBD1 for D (5 bases). The germline CDR1 and CDR2 sequences are MDHEN and SYDVKM. The ends were cut back, 2 bases at V and 4 bases at J, with 8 bases in the middle. The CDR3 covers 13 residues.

The gene calls are TRBV30 and TRBJ2-6; D is unresolved. V lost 2 bases and J 1 base, leaving 6 bases between the germline ends. The CDR3 is made up of 14 amino acids. Germline V CDR1 and CDR2: GTSNPN, SVGIG (reference sequence). CDR3 bases: TGTGCCTGGAGTTCAGATTCTGGGGCCAACGTCCTGACTTTC. It yields the protein CAWSSDSGANVLTF. Full variable domain (remainder filled in from reference TRBV30 and TRBJ2-6): SQTIHQWPATLVQPVGSPLSLECTVEGTSNPNLYWYRQAAGRGLQLLFYSVGIGQISSEVPQNLSASRPQDRQFILSSKKLLLSDSGFYLCAWSSDSGANVLTFGAGSRLTVL.

In this sample, this clone turned up once. At one end, the junction sequence differs from germline, possibly due to a read error. The J gene is TRBJ2-3, the V gene TRBV9, with 11 positions matching TRBD2. The CDR3 covers 13 residues. From germline, CDR1 is SGDLS and CDR2 YYNGEE. The CDR3 DNA sequence: TGTGCCAGCAGCGTAGCACTAGCGGGAGAGTTGGATTTT. It is translated as CASSVALAGELDF.

The chain uses TRBV2 and TRBJ2-3; D is unresolved. CDR1 and CDR2 (germline): SNHLY, FYNNEI. The CDR3 is 12 residues long. The V end lost 4 bases, the J end lost 4 bases, and 6 bases lay between the germline ends. CDR3 bases: TGTGCCAGCAGTGGAAGCCCAGATACGCAGTATTTT. It encodes CASSGSPDTQYF. The variable domain in full, completed from reference TRBV2 and TRBJ2-3, reads EPEVTQTPSHQVTQMGQEVILRCVPISNHLYFYWYRQILGQKVEFLVSFYNNEISEKSEIFDDQFSVERPDGSNFTLKIRSTKLEDSAMYFCASSGSPDTQYFGPGTRLTVL.

The chain has TRBV7-6 and TRBJ2-1, with D possibly matching TRBD2 (6 bases). The CDR3 has 14 amino acids. Germline CDR1 and CDR2: SGHVS and FNYEAQ. Deletions cut 3 bases from V and 7 bases from J, with 13 bases between. Here the CDR3 reads CASSLGGGGNEQFF. The CDR3 DNA is TGTGCCAGCAGCTTGGGAGGAGGAGGGAATGAGCAGTTCTTC.

The chain employs TRBV7-3 and TRBJ2-3; the match to TRBD2 covers 9 bases. Germline CDR1 SGHTA, CDR2 FQGTGA. The V and J ends lost 4 bases and 4 bases, in that order; junction bases with no gene match: 6. This CDR3 is built from 15 residues. In DNA form, the CDR3 reads TGTGCCAGCAGCTCCTCGGTAGCGGGAGCAGATACGCAGTATTTT. Translating it yields CASSSSVAGADTQYF.